Listed below are T cell receptor beta chains from one sample, sequenced in a study of CD8+CD57+ T cells in acquired aplastic anemia. TCRdb itself ran the reads through MiXCR, one entry per CDR3 protein. The profile shows some 410,000 distinct CDR3 sequences, about two thirds of them singletons. What was sequenced was sorted CD4+, CD8+, or CD8+CD57+ T cells (not recorded which) from PBMCs. The receptors derive from a human donor in good health, serving as a control. CDR3s include the opening cysteine and the closing phenylalanine or tryptophan. D genes are given only for firm matches. Rows give clone size only sometimes, using once, few, many, or a class for an expanded clone.

d_call,j_call,v_call,cdr3_length,clone_size,cdr3_nt,cdr3_aa
-,TRBJ2-6,TRBV7-3,16,-,TGTGCCAGCAGTACAGGGGACTGGTCTGGGCCCAACGTCCTAACTTTC,CASSTGDWSGPNVLTF
-,TRBJ2-4,TRBV7-2,18,-,TGTGCCACCAGCCCGGGTCCAGTGGGCGGGGGCCATACGAACATTCAGTACTTC,CATSPGPVGGGHTNIQYF
-,TRBJ1-2,TRBV7-9,15,once,TGTGCCAGCACACCACGTGAAAACAATAACTATGGCTACACCTTC,CASTPRENNNYGYTF
-,TRBJ1-1,TRBV6-5,13,many,TGTGCCAGCAGTTACGACAGGAACACTGAAGCTTTCTTT,CASSYDRNTEAFF
-,TRBJ1-3,TRBV19,14,-,TGTGCCAGTTGTGTTACAGGTACCGAAAACACCATATATTTT,CASCVTGTENTIYF
TRBD1,TRBJ1-2,TRBV6-5,15,many,TGTGCCAGCAGTCAAATGGGACAGCTCCAAGATGGCTACACCTTC,CASSQMGQLQDGYTF
TRBD2,TRBJ2-1,TRBV9,19,-,TGTGCCACCAGCAGAGGGGGGGGGAGAGCGGGGGAGTCCTACAATGAGCAGTTCTTC,CATSRGGGRAGESYNEQFF
TRBD1,TRBJ1-5,TRBV6-6,17,-,TGTGCCAGCGCGAACACGGACAGGGGGCTGCGCAATCAGCCCCAGCATTTT,CASANTDRGLRNQPQHF
-,TRBJ2-7,TRBV7-2,15,-,TGTGCCAGCAGCTTAGGTAGCTGGCAGCCGACCGAGCAGTACTTC,CASSLGSWQPTEQYF
-,TRBJ2-3,TRBV20-1,13,-,TGCAGTGCTAGAGTCGGCGGCACAGATACGCAGTATTTT,CSARVGGTDTQYF
-,TRBJ2-3,TRBV9,14,-,TGTGCCAGCAGCGTGTCGGGAATAGTCTACGAGCAGTATTTT,CASSVSGIVYEQYF
-,TRBJ1-1,TRBV10-3,14,-,TGTGCCATCAAGCCAGGCGACGCACGGTCTGAAGCTTTCTTT,CAIKPGDARSEAFF
TRBD1,TRBJ1-1,TRBV29-1,14,-,TGCAGCGTGGGACAGGGGGCGCGGGGCACTGAAGCTTTCTTT,CSVGQGARGTEAFF
-,TRBJ1-2,TRBV20-1,13,once,TGCAGTGCTAGAGATGAGAGGACTCCAATATACACCTTC,CSARDERTPIYTF
-,TRBJ1-1,TRBV2,14,once,TGTGCCAGCAGGGTAAGGGGAGCGGACACTGAAGCTTTCTTT,CASRVRGADTEAFF
-,TRBJ2-5,TRBV6-5,13,many,TGTGCCAGCAGACTGACAGGGAGGGAGACCCAGTACTTC,CASRLTGRETQYF
-,TRBJ2-3,TRBV11-2,13,-,TGTGCCAGCAGCGTAACATCCAGCAATACGCAGTATTTT,CASSVTSSNTQYF
-,TRBJ1-1,TRBV5-5,13,-,TGTGCCAGCAGCTTGTCGGGCCACACTGAAGCTTTCTTT,CASSLSGHTEAFF
-,TRBJ2-7,TRBV7-9,15,-,TGTGCCAGCAGCTTAGGAGGGGCCGTGCGGTCACCCCTCTACTTC,CASSLGGAVRSPLYF
-,TRBJ1-5,TRBV19,12,many,TGTGCCAGTTGCGGGAGGGTCCAGCCCCAGCATTTT,CASCGRVQPQHF
-,TRBJ1-4,TRBV7-2,16,-,TGTGCCAGCAGCAGAGGGGGTACAGCCCAAAATGAAAAACTGTTTTTT,CASSRGGTAQNEKLFF
TRBD1,TRBJ1-3,TRBV10-3,14,few,TGTGCCTCTACAGGGGACCCCTCTGGAAACACCATATATTTT,CASTGDPSGNTIYF
-,TRBJ2-2,TRBV12-3/TRBV12-4,15,-,TGTGCCAGCAGTTTTAACCACAGGGACACCGGGGAGCTGTTTTTT,CASSFNHRDTGELFF
TRBD1,TRBJ1-1,TRBV4-3,15,many,TGCGCCAGCAGCCAGACCCAGGGGGCGGACACTGAAGCTTTCTTT,CASSQTQGADTEAFF
TRBD2,TRBJ2-7,TRBV9,14,-,TGTGCCAGCAGCTATACGGCGCGGGGGACCCAGCACTACTTC,CASSYTARGTQHYF
-,TRBJ2-1,TRBV10-3,13,many,TGTGCCATCAGTGTAGTAAAGGCCTGGGAGCAGTTCTTC,CAISVVKAWEQFF
-,TRBJ1-2,TRBV9,14,-,TGTGCCAGCAGCGAAGAGGGACCCTTCTATGGCTACACCTTC,CASSEEGPFYGYTF
-,TRBJ1-2,TRBV7-4,15,-,TGTGCCAGCAGCGTGGACACTCACGGGCCCTATGGCTACACCTTC,CASSVDTHGPYGYTF
TRBD2,TRBJ2-3,TRBV9,14,few,TGTGCCAGCAAGCGGGGGCTACTCACAGGTACGCAGTATTTT,CASKRGLLTGTQYF
-,TRBJ2-3,TRBV20-1,14,-,TGCAGTGCTAGAGTGTCGGGGTACACAGATACGCAGTATTTT,CSARVSGYTDTQYF
-,TRBJ1-2,TRBV7-7,14,-,TGTGCTAGCACCTGCAGAGCGGGGAAGGAAGAGACCACGTTC,CASTCRAGKEETTF
-,TRBJ2-5,TRBV29-1,13,-,TGCAGCGGTGACGGACCAGCGGAAGAGACCCAGTACTTC,CSGDGPAEETQYF
-,TRBJ1-6,TRBV9,15,-,TGTGCCAGCAGCAGAGATGCTAGCGGCGGCTCACCCCTCCACTTT,CASSRDASGGSPLHF
TRBD2,TRBJ2-1,TRBV20-1,15,many,TGCAGTGCTGCCGGGCTAGCGGGTCTCTTCGATGAGCAGTTCTTC,CSAAGLAGLFDEQFF
-,TRBJ1-2,TRBV7-9,15,-,TGTGCCAGCAGCTCCGGCCCACCGAAGCATTCTTTGGACACCTTC,CASSSGPPKHSLDTF
-,TRBJ2-3,TRBV2,16,-,TGTGCCAGCACCCCCGGACAGGGAGGGGGTGCAGATACGCAGTATTTT,CASTPGQGGGADTQYF
TRBD2,TRBJ2-1,TRBV4-3,16,many,TGCGCCAGCAGGCCGAGACTAGCGGGGGGGCCTTTGGAGCAGTTCTTC,CASRPRLAGGPLEQFF
-,TRBJ1-2,TRBV24-1,15,few,TGTGCCACCAGTGATTCCGGTGACTCTAACTATGGCTACACCTTC,CATSDSGDSNYGYTF
TRBD1,TRBJ2-3,TRBV24-1,15,few,TGTGCCACCAGTGATTTAGGACAGGGTGCAGATACGCAGTATTTT,CATSDLGQGADTQYF
TRBD1,TRBJ1-4,TRBV12-3/TRBV12-4,15,many,TGTGCCAGCAGTTTAATGGGACAGGTCAATGAAAAACTGTTTTTT,CASSLMGQVNEKLFF
-,TRBJ2-1,TRBV5-1,13,-,TGTGCCACCAGCAGAGATGGGGTGAATGAGCAGTTCTTC,CATSRDGVNEQFF
-,TRBJ1-5,TRBV12-3/TRBV12-4,14,-,TGTGCCAGCAGTTTAGTTCAGGGCAATCAGCCCCAGCATTTT,CASSLVQGNQPQHF
TRBD1,TRBJ1-1,TRBV2,13,-,TGTGCCAGCACCAGACAGGGGAACACTGAAGCTTTCTTT,CASTRQGNTEAFF
-,TRBJ1-5,TRBV9,13,-,TGTGCCAGCAGCCAAGATGGTCTGCAGCCCCTGCATTTT,CASSQDGLQPLHF
-,TRBJ2-5,TRBV6-5,12,-,TGTGCTAGCACGCCCCCCCAAGAGACCCAGTACTTC,CASTPPQETQYF
TRBD2,TRBJ2-5,TRBV7-2,14,many,TGTGCCAGCAGACGGGGGGTACTCCAAGAGACCCAGTACTTC,CASRRGVLQETQYF
-,TRBJ1-2,TRBV12-3/TRBV12-4,14,-,TGTGCTAGTGGTTTACGCAGGTCGACCTATGGCTACACCTTC,CASGLRRSTYGYTF
-,TRBJ2-7,TRBV20-1,12,-,TGCAGCGCCACCCAAGGGACCTACGAGCAGTACTTC,CSATQGTYEQYF